These 13 T cell receptor beta chains came from one sample sequenced in a study of blood T cell repertoires in COVID-19. Using immunoSEQ multiplex PCR, the repertoire was profiled, and TCRdb retains in-frame clones only, with some absent. This sample has fewer than 80,000 clones; roughly 90% occur once, and the top ten carry 9.1%. Sequencing was done on a sample of peripheral blood. The receptors were gathered from a human donor in a cohort sampled during active COVID-19.

The chain employs TRBV9 and TRBJ2-5; 7 positions agree with TRBD2. This CDR3 is 15 amino acids long. Germline V gene sequence: CDR1 SGDLS, CDR2 YYNGEE. Trimming cost V 3 bases and J 3 bases; bases outside gene matches: 8. In nucleotides, the CDR3 is TGTGCCAGCAGCGGAGCTGGGAGGGTAGAAGAGACCCAGTACTTC. Its translation is CASSGAGRVEETQYF. The complete variable domain, with remaining parts taken from reference TRBV9 and TRBJ2-5, reads DSGVTQTPKHLITATGQRVTLRCSPRSGDLSVYWYQQSLDQGLQFLIQYYNGEERAKGNILERFSAQQFPDLHSELNLSSLELGDSALYFCASSGAGRVEETQYFGPGTRLLVL.

V and J are TRBV19 and TRBJ2-7; 11 nucleotides align to TRBD2. The germline gives CDR1 LNHDA, CDR2 SQIVND (reference sequence). Unmatched junction bases numbered 10, after V lost 6 bases and J lost 3 bases. The CDR3 is made up of 16 amino acids. The CDR3 DNA sequence: TGTGCCAGTAGCGCGGGGGCTCTAGCGGGAGGCTACGAGCAGTACTTC. Its translation is CASSAGALAGGYEQYF.

The V call is TRBV18, the J call TRBJ1-1, with 8 bases identical to TRBD1. The germline V gene encodes CDR1 KGHSH and CDR2 LQKENI. V lost 2 bases to trimming and J lost 4 bases; unmatched junction nucleotides: 9. CDR3 length: 16 residues. The CDR3 DNA reads TGTGCCAGCTCACCAGAGATGACAGGGGATGGCACTGAAGCTTTCTTT. It translates to CASSPEMTGDGTEAFF. The full variable domain, with the rest looked up from reference TRBV18 and TRBJ1-1, is NAGVMQNPRHLVRRRGQEARLRCSPMKGHSHVYWYRQLPEEGLKFMVYLQKENIIDESGMPKERFSAEFPKEGPSILRIQQVVRGDSAAYFCASSPEMTGDGTEAFFGQGTRLTVV.

This clone was seen a handful of times. The chain combines TRBV29-1 with TRBJ2-1; D not resolved. Per the germline V gene, CDR1 is SQVTM and CDR2 is ANQGSEA. Trimming shortened V by 3 bases and J by 4 bases, and 13 bases separated the two germline ends. This CDR3 has 14 residues. Written as DNA, the CDR3 is TGCAGCGTTGATCGAGACACAAGGTACAATGAGCAGTTCTTC. Protein product: CSVDRDTRYNEQFF.

The table lists this clone with a count of one. The chain uses TRBV25-1 and TRBJ1-3, with TRBD1 identical over 8 bases. The junction had 1 base not matched to a gene; V was cut back by 7 bases and J by 2 bases. Germline CDR1 and CDR2: MGHDK and SYGVNS. This CDR3 is built from 13 residues. CDR3 nucleotide sequence: TGTGCCAGCACAGGGGGCCCTGGAAACACCATATATTTT. It specifies CASTGGPGNTIYF.

A single count supports this clone. This chain joins TRBV15 and TRBJ2-1; unclear D gene. Trimming took 0 bases from V and 2 from J, leaving 11 bases between them. This CDR3 region has 16 residues. Germline CDR1 and CDR2: LNHNV and YYDKDF (reference sequence). Here the CDR3 reads CATSRDVLGPYNEQFF. The CDR3 DNA is TGTGCCACCAGCAGAGATGTTTTGGGCCCCTACAATGAGCAGTTCTTC.

V is TRBV9 and J is TRBJ2-1, with D possibly being TRBD2 (6 bases). The CDR3 runs 15 residues. Germline V gene data show CDR1 as SGDLS and CDR2 as YYNGEE. V shed 0 bases and J shed 2 bases, with 9 bases lying between them. The CDR3, as DNA: TGTGCCAGCAGCGTAGAAACGGGGGCCTACAATGAGCAGTTCTTC. Its protein product is CASSVETGAYNEQFF.

The chain has TRBV19 and TRBJ1-5; D perhaps matches TRBD1 (5 bases). This CDR3 contains 14 residues. Trimming removed 10 bases at V and 3 bases at J, with 16 bases between. Germline V CDR1 and CDR2: LNHDA, SQIVND (reference sequence). DNA for the CDR3: TGTGCCACCAGCGGGGGTCGATACAATCAGCCCCAGCATTTT. Translating gives CATSGGRYNQPQHF.

The chain joins TRBV7-8 to TRBJ2-3; 8 positions agree with TRBD2. Germline V CDR1 and CDR2: SGHVS, FQNEAQ. Unmatched junction bases numbered 2, after V lost 2 bases and J lost 1 base. The CDR3 covers 15 residues. CDR3 nucleotides: TGTGCCAGCAGCTTAAGCGGGAGTGGCACAGATACGCAGTATTTT. Translating gives CASSLSGSGTDTQYF. The variable domain in full, completed from reference TRBV7-8 and TRBJ2-3, reads GAGVSQSPRYKVAKRGQDVALRCDPISGHVSLFWYQQALGQGPEFLTYFQNEAQLDKSGLPSDRFFAERPEGSVSTLKIQRTQQEDSAVYLCASSLSGSGTDTQYFGPGTRLTVL.

The chain carries TRBV7-3 and TRBJ2-7; TRBD2 aligns across 8 bases. Germline values: CDR1 SGHTA, CDR2 FQGTGA. J gave up 3 bases and V 0 bases, and 1 base lay outside the gene matches. CDR3 length: 14 residues. CDR3 DNA: TGTGCCAGCAGCTTAACAGCGGGGGACTACGAGCAGTACTTC. Its translation: CASSLTAGDYEQYF.

The chain couples TRBV4-2 to TRBJ2-1; 14 bases are shared with TRBD2. The CDR3 is 16 residues long. The V gene's germline CDR1 is LGHNA and CDR2 YNFKEQ. Trimming took 4 bases from V and 8 from J; bases not matched to a gene: 7. The CDR3 sequence is CASSRGGTSGSHEQFF. The CDR3 bases are TGTGCCAGCAGCCGGGGGGGGACTAGCGGGAGCCATGAGCAGTTCTTC.

This clone was detected once. This chain uses TRBV27 with TRBJ1-1; TRBD1 matches 11 bases. The CDR3 consists of 14 residues. Germline V gene lookup returns CDR1 MNHEY and CDR2 SMNVEV (reference sequence). The V and J ends lost 5 bases and 6 bases, in that order; junction bases with no gene match: 5. The CDR3 here is CASSLWDRGSEAFF. The CDR3 nucleotides read TGTGCCAGCAGTCTCTGGGACAGGGGGTCTGAAGCTTTCTTT.

The J gene is TRBJ2-7, the V gene TRBV14; the D gene is possibly TRBD1 (6 bases). Germline assignment: CDR1 SGHDN and CDR2 FVKESK. V dropped 11 bases and J dropped 0 bases, with 17 bases sitting between them. The CDR3 is 14 residues long. The CDR3 DNA sequence: TGTGCCGGTAACCGGGACAAGAGCTCCTACGAGCAGTACTTC. Translating it yields CAGNRDKSSYEQYF.